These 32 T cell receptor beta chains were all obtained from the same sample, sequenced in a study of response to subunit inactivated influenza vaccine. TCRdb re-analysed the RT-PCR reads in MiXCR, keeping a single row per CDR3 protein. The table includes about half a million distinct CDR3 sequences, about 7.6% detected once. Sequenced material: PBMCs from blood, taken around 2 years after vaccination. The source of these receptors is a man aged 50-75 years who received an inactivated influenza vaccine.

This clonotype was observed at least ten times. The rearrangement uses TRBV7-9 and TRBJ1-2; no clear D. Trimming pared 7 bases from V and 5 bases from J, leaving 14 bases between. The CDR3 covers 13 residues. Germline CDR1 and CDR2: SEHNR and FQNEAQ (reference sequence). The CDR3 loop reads CASTAPPMYGYTF. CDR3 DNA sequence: TGTGCCAGCACAGCCCCTCCGATGTATGGCTACACCTTC.

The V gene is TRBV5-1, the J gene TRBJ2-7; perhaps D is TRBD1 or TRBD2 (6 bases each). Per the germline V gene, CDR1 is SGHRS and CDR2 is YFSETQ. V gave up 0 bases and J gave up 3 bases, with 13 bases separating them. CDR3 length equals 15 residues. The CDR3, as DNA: TGCGCCAGCAGCTTGGTGGGGGGCCATCTCTACGAGCAGTACTTC. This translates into CASSLVGGHLYEQYF. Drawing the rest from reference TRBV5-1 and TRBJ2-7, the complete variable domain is KAGVTQTPRYLIKTRGQQVTLSCSPISGHRSVSWYQQTPGQGLQFLFEYFSETQRNKGNFPGRFSGRQFSNSRSEMNVSTLELGDSALYLCASSLVGGHLYEQYFGPGTRLTVT.

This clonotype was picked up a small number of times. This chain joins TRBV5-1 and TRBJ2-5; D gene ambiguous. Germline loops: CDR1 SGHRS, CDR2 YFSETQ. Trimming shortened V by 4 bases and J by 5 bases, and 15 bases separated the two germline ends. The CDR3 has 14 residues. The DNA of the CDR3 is TGCGCCAGCAGCACCCAGGACGCCATGGAGACCCAGTACTTC. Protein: CASSTQDAMETQYF.

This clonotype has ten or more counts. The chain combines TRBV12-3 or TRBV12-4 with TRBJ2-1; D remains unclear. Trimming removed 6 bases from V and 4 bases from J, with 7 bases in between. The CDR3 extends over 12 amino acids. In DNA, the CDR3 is TGTGCCAGCAGCCAGCCATACAATGAGCAGTTCTTC. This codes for CASSQPYNEQFF.

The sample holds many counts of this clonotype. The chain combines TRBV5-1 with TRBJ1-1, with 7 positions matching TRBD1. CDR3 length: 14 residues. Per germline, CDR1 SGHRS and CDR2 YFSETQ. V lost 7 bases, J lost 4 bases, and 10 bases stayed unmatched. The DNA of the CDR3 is TGCGCCAGCTATAGACAGGGCGGGAGCACTGAAGCTTTCTTT. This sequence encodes CASYRQGGSTEAFF.

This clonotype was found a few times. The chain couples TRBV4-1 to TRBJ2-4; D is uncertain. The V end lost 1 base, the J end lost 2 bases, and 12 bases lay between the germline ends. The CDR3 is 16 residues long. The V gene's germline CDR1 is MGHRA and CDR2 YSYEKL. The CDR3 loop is CASSQGVSSPKNIQYF. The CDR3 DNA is TGCGCCAGCAGCCAAGGGGTTAGCAGTCCCAAAAACATTCAGTACTTC.

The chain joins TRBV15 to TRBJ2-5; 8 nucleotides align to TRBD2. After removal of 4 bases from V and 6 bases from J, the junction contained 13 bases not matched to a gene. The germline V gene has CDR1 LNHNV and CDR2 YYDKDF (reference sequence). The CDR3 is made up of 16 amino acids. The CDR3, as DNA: TGTGCCACCAGCAATCTCCCCCGGGGGGGCGTGAAGACCCAGTACTTC. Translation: CATSNLPRGGVKTQYF.

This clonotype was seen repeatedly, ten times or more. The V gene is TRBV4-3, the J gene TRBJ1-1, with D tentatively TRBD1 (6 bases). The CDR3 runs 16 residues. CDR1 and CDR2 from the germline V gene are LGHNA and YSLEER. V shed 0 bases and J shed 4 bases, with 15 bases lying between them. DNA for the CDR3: TGCGCCAGCAGCCAAGATGCTGGCGGGGGGGCCACTGAAGCTTTCTTT. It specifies CASSQDAGGGATEAFF.

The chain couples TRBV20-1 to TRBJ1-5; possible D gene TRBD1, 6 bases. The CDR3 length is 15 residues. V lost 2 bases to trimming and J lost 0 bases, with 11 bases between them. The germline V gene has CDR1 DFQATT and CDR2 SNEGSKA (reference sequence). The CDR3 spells CSARITGFSNQPQHF. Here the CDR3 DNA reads TGCAGTGCTAGAATAACAGGGTTTAGCAATCAGCCCCAGCATTTT.

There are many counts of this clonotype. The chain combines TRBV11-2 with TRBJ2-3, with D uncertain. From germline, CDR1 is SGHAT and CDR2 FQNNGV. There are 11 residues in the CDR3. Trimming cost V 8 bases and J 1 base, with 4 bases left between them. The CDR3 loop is CASRRTDTQYF. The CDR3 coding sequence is TGTGCCAGCCGACGCACAGATACGCAGTATTTT.

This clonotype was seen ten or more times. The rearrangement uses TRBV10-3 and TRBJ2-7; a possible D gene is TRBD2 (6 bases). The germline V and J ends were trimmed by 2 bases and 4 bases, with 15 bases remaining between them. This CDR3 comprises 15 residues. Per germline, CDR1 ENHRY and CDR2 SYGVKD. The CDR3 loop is CAISENRDWEYEQYF. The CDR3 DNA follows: TGTGCCATCAGTGAGAACCGGGACTGGGAATACGAGCAGTACTTC.

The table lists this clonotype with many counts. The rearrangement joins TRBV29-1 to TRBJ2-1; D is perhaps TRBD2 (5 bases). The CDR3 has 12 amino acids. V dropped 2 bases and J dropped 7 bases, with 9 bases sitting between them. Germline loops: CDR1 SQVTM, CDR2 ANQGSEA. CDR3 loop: CSVEFGENEQFF. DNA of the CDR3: TGCAGCGTTGAATTCGGGGAAAATGAGCAGTTCTTC.

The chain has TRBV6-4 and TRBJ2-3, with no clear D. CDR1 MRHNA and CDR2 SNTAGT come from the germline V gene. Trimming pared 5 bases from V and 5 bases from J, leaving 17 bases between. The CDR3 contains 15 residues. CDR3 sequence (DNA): TGTGCCAGCAGTCGTTTGGGAACTCCCGGAGATACGCAGTATTTT. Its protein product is CASSRLGTPGDTQYF.

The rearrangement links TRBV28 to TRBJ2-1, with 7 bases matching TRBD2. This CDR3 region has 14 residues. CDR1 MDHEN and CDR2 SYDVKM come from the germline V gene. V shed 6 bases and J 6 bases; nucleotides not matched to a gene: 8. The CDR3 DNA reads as TGTGCCAGCAGAATGGGGGGGGTCGTCAATGAGCAGTTCTTC. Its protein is CASRMGGVVNEQFF.

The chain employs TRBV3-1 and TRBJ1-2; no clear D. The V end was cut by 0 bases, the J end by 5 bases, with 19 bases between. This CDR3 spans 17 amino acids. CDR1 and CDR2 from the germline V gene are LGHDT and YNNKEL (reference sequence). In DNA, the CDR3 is TGTGCCAGCAGCCAAGATTTTCCGGGGATGGCGTGGTATGGCTACACCTTC. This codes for CASSQDFPGMAWYGYTF.

The CDR3 sequence: CSVEDRASGTYEQYF. The CDR3 DNA reads as TGCAGCGTTGAAGATCGGGCTAGCGGTACCTACGAGCAGTACTTC. V and J are TRBV29-1 and TRBJ2-7, with TRBD2 matching 7 bases. The CDR3 is 15 amino acids. Unmatched junction bases numbered 7, after V lost 0 bases and J lost 2 bases. Germline CDR1 is SQVTM and CDR2 is ANQGSEA.

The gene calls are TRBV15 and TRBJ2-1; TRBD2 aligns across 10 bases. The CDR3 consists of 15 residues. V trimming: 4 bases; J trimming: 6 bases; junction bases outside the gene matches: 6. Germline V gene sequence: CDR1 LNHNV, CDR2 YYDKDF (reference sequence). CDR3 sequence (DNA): TGTGCCACCAGCACCGGACTAGCGGCAGCCAATGAGCAGTTCTTC. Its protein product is CATSTGLAAANEQFF.

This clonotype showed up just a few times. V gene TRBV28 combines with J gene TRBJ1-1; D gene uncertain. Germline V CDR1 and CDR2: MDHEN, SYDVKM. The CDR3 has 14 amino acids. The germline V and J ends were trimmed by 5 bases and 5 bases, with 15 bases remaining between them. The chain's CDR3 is CASSLPTGDTEAFF. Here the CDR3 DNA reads TGTGCCAGCAGTCTCCCAACTGGGGATACTGAAGCTTTCTTT.

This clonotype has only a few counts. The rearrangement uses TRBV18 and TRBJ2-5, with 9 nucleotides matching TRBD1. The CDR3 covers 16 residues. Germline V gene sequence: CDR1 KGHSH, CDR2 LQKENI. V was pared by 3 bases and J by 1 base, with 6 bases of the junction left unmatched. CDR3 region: CASSPPGQGGQETQYF. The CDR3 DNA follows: TGTGCCAGCTCACCTCCGGGACAGGGAGGCCAAGAGACCCAGTACTTC. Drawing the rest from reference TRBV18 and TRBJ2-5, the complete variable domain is NAGVMQNPRHLVRRRGQEARLRCSPMKGHSHVYWYRQLPEEGLKFMVYLQKENIIDESGMPKERFSAEFPKEGPSILRIQQVVRGDSAAYFCASSPPGQGGQETQYFGPGTRLLVL.

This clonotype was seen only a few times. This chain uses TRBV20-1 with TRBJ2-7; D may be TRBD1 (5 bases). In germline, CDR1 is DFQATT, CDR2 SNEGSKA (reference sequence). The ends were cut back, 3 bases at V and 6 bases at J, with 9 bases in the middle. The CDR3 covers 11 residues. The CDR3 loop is CSASRATEQYF. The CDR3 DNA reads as TGCAGTGCTAGCAGGGCCACCGAGCAGTACTTC.

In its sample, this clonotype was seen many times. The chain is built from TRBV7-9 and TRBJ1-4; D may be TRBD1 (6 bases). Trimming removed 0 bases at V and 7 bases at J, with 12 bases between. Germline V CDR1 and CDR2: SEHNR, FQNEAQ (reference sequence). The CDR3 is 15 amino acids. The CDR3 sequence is CASSLAGRGREKLFF. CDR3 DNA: TGTGCCAGCAGCTTAGCTGGCAGGGGTCGTGAAAAACTGTTTTTT.

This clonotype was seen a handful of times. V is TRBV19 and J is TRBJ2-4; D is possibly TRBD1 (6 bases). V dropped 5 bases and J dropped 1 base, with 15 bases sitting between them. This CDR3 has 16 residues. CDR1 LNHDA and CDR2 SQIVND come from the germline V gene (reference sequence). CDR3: CASSFIRQGAKNIQYF. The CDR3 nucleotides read TGTGCCAGTAGTTTCATACGGCAGGGGGCCAAAAACATTCAGTACTTC.

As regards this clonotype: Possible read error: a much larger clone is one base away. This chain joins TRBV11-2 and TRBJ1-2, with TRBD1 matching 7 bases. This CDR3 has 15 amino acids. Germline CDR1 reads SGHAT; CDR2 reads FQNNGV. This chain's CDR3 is CASSLAPGQNYDYTF. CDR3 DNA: TGTGCCAGCAGCTTAGCTCCGGGACAGAACTATGACTACACCTTC.

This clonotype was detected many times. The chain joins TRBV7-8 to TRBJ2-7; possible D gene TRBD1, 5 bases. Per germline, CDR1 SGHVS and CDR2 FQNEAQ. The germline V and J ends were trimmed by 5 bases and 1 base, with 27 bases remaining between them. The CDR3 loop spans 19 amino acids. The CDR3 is CASSPLIVGQVLPSYEQYF. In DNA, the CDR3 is TGTGCCAGCAGCCCCCTCATAGTGGGGCAGGTATTACCTTCCTACGAGCAGTACTTC.

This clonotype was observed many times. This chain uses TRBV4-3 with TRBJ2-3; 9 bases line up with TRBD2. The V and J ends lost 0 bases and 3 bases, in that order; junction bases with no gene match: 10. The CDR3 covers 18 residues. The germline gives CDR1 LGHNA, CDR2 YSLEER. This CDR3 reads CASSQEFFSGGATDTQYF. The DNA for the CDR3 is TGCGCCAGCAGCCAAGAATTTTTTAGCGGGGGAGCTACAGATACGCAGTATTTT.

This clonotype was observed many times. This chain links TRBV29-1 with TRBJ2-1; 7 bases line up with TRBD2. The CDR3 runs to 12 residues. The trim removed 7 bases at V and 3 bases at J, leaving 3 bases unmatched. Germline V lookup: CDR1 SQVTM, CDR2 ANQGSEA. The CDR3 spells CSGGGNYNEQFF. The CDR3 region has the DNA TGCAGCGGCGGGGGTAACTACAATGAGCAGTTCTTC.

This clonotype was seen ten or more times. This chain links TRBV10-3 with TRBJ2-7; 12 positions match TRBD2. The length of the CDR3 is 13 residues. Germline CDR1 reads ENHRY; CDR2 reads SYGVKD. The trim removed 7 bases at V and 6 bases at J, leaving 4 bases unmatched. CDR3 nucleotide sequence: TGTGCCATCATGCTAGCGGGGGGGCGCGAGCAGTACTTC. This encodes CAIMLAGGREQYF.

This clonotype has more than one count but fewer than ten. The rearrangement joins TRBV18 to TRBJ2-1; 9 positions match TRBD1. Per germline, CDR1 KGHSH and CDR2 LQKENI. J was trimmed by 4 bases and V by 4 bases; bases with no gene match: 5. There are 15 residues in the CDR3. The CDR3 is CASSLWGQGYNEQFF. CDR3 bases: TGTGCCAGCTCACTGTGGGGACAGGGTTACAATGAGCAGTTCTTC. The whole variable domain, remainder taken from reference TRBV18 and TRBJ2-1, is NAGVMQNPRHLVRRRGQEARLRCSPMKGHSHVYWYRQLPEEGLKFMVYLQKENIIDESGMPKERFSAEFPKEGPSILRIQQVVRGDSAAYFCASSLWGQGYNEQFFGPGTRLTVL.

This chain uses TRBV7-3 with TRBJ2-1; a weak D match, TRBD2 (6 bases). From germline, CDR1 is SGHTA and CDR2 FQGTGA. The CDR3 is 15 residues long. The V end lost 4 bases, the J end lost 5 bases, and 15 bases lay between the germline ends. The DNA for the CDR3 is TGTGCCAGCAGCTCGGGCGGGGACCCGAACAATGAGCAGTTCTTC. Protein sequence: CASSSGGDPNNEQFF.

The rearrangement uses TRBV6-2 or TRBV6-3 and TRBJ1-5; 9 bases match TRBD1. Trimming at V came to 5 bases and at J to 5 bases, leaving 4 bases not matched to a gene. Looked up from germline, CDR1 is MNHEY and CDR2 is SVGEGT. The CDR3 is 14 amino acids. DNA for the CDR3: TGTGCCAGCAGTGACAGGGGGGAATATCAGCCCCAGCATTTT. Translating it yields CASSDRGEYQPQHF.

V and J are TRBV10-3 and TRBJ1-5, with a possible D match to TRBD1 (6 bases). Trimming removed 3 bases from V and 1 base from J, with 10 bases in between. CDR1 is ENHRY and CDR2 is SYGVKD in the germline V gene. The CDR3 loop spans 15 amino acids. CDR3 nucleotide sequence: TGTGCCATCAGTGACGTGCAGGGGAGCAATCAGCCCCAGCATTTT. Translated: CAISDVQGSNQPQHF.

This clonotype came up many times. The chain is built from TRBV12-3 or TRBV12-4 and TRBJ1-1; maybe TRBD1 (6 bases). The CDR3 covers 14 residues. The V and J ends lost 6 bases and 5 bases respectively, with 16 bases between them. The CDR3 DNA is TGTGCCAGCAGCCTCGGGGGGGCGCGGACTGAAGCTTTCTTT. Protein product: CASSLGGARTEAFF.